This TCR beta chain came from a study of CD8 T cells in Susac syndrome. This CDR3 is 15 amino acids long. The germline CDR1 and CDR2 sequences are LGHNA and YSLEER. V dropped 0 bases and J dropped 0 bases, with 9 bases sitting between them. The sequenced target, TCR beta, came from blood CD8+ and CD4+ T cells. Controls comprised healthy donors matched for age and sex. CD8+ and CD4+ T cells were negatively isolated; TEMRA cells were FACS-enriched. Reverse transcription of roughly 0.45 to 1 ug RNA was performed with random hexamers. Across 54 Vbeta and 13 Jbeta, immunoSEQ multiplex PCR amplified TCR beta CDR3. TCRdb processed the immunoSEQ multiplex PCR reads anew with MiXCR; each CDR3 protein has one entry. Of fewer than 70,000 distinct CDR3 sequences detected, 85% to 95% appear once; the ten largest clones hold 0.24%.

V and J are TRBV4-3 and TRBJ2-7, with unresolved D. What was sequenced was CD8+ T cells from PBMCs. This TCR derives from a human donor in good health. Here the CDR3 reads CASSQDFDPSYEQYV. The DNA of the CDR3 is TGCGCCAGCAGCCAAGATTTTGACCCCTCCTACGAGCAGTACGTC.